The rows below give T cell receptor beta chains drawn from one sample of a study of blood T cells in healthy people across ages. One entry per CDR3 protein results from TCRdb running MiXCR on the 5' RACE reads. The repertoire holds 700,000 or so distinct CDR3 sequences, with about 24% as singletons. The material sequenced was blood. The receptors shown here come from a man in his 70s in good health. CDR3s include the opening cysteine and the closing phenylalanine or tryptophan. A D gene is named only where the DNA matches it firmly. Size is omitted from some rows. Given values are once, few, many or a class for expanded clones.

len,d_gene,abundance,v_gene,j_gene,CDR3aa,CDR3nt
17,TRBD2,few,TRBV12-3/TRBV12-4,TRBJ2-2,CASSWGLAGGRGGELFF,TGTGCCAGCAGTTGGGGACTAGCGGGAGGGCGAGGCGGGGAGCTGTTTTTT
15,TRBD2,NA,TRBV10-3,TRBJ2-3,CAIGPRTSYPDTQYF,TGTGCCATCGGCCCAAGGACTAGCTACCCAGATACGCAGTATTTT
15,NA,few,TRBV6-1,TRBJ2-1,CASSVMASSYNEQFF,TGTGCCAGCAGTGTAATGGCCAGCTCCTACAATGAGCAGTTCTTC
16,NA,few,TRBV7-2,TRBJ2-1,CASSLAGAGLYNEQFF,TGTGCCAGCAGCTTAGCGGGAGCGGGTCTTTACAATGAGCAGTTCTTC
16,TRBD1,NA,TRBV7-2,TRBJ1-4,CASSEGTGFGNEKLFF,TGTGCCAGCAGCGAGGGGACAGGGTTTGGTAATGAGAAACTGTTTTTT
15,NA,NA,TRBV5-1,TRBJ1-1,CASSLVANTNTEAFF,TGCGCCAGCAGCTTGGTGGCCAATACAAACACTGAAGCTTTCTTT
12,NA,NA,TRBV5-1,TRBJ2-2,CASRVGAGELFF,TGCGCCAGCAGAGTCGGCGCCGGGGAGCTGTTTTTT
14,NA,NA,TRBV7-2,TRBJ1-3,CASSLGTIGNTIYF,TGTGCCAGCAGCTTAGGAACAATTGGAAACACCATATATTTT
17,TRBD2,few,TRBV3-1,TRBJ2-1,CASSRLPPGLASNEQFF,TGTGCCAGCAGCCGTCTTCCACCGGGACTAGCGTCAAATGAGCAGTTCTTC
16,NA,many,TRBV7-9,TRBJ1-3,CASSLGQPNSGNTIYF,TGTGCCAGCAGCTTAGGACAGCCCAACTCTGGAAACACCATATATTTT
13,NA,NA,TRBV20-1,TRBJ2-3,CSARGPSTDTQYF,TGCAGTGCTAGAGGACCTAGCACAGATACGCAGTATTTT
14,NA,NA,TRBV6-1,TRBJ1-4,CASSDWTFGEKLFF,TGTGCCAGCAGTGATTGGACCTTTGGGGAAAAACTGTTTTTT
13,NA,few,TRBV7-8,TRBJ1-1,CASRSQGYAEAFF,TGTGCCAGCAGATCCCAGGGGTACGCTGAAGCTTTCTTT
15,TRBD2,NA,TRBV28,TRBJ2-3,CASSFPGGAGDTQYF,TGTGCCAGCAGTTTTCCCGGGGGGGCCGGGGATACGCAGTATTTT
13,NA,many,TRBV6-5,TRBJ1-2,CASFGRTSSSYTF,TGTGCCAGCTTCGGGAGGACGTCCTCCTCCTACACCTTC
14,NA,few,TRBV10-2,TRBJ1-2,CASSESSGNYGYTF,TGCGCCAGCAGTGAGTCGTCAGGAAACTATGGCTACACCTTC
15,NA,few,TRBV7-2,TRBJ2-3,CASRQQLAGTDTQYF,TGTGCCAGCAGACAACAACTGGCAGGCACAGATACGCAGTATTTT